The 24 T cell receptor beta chains below were found in one sample sequenced in a study of early T cells in non-severe SARS-CoV-2 infection. MiXCR, run by TCRdb on the 5' RACE reads, gives a single entry per CDR3 protein. In the table there are around 40,000 distinct CDR3 sequences, under 8% of which are singletons. What was sequenced was whole blood. Receptors originate from an adult who was a healthcare worker with PCR-confirmed SARS-CoV-2 infection or an uninfected control (not recorded which).

There are many counts of this clonotype. The chain is built from TRBV18 and TRBJ1-5, with a possible D match to TRBD1 (5 bases). V lost 3 bases, J lost 0 bases, and 12 bases lay in between. Germline V gene data show CDR1 as KGHSH and CDR2 as LQKENI. This CDR3 is 16 amino acids long. CDR3 amino acids: CASSPRGGYSNQPQHF. The CDR3 DNA reads TGTGCCAGCTCACCGCGGGGGGGATATAGCAATCAGCCCCAGCATTTT.

This clonotype was seen repeatedly, ten times or more. The CDR3 DNA follows: TGTGCCAGCAGTTTACCTCGACTAGCGGGAGGATGGGTTAGCACAGATACGCAGTATTTT. Protein product: CASSLPRLAGGWVSTDTQYF. The rearrangement joins TRBV28 to TRBJ2-3; the match to TRBD2 covers 13 bases. This CDR3 region has 20 residues. CDR1 MDHEN and CDR2 SYDVKM come from the germline V gene. Trimming cost V 2 bases and J 0 bases; bases outside gene matches: 11.

This clonotype was seen only a few times. The chain recombines TRBV7-6 with TRBJ2-7; D unresolved. The CDR3 consists of 13 residues. V lost 4 bases, J lost 3 bases, and 10 bases lay in between. Germline CDR1 and CDR2: SGHVS and FNYEAQ. The CDR3 DNA is TGTGCCAGCAGCTACGGACGGAGCTACGAGCAGTACTTC. It translates to CASSYGRSYEQYF.

V and J are TRBV7-2 and TRBJ1-2; 7 bases are shared with TRBD1. Germline V gene sequence: CDR1 SGHTA, CDR2 FQGNSA. Germline trimming cut 5 bases from V and 6 bases from J; bases unmatched to any gene: 9. The CDR3 is 14 amino acids. In DNA, the CDR3 is TGTGCCAGCAGCGCCCGGACAGGCCACAATGGCTACACCTTC. As protein: CASSARTGHNGYTF.

The chain is built from TRBV14 and TRBJ1-3; D not resolved. CDR1 is SGHDN, CDR2 FVKESK, per germline. This CDR3 contains 18 residues. The ends were cut back, 6 bases at V and 3 bases at J, with 24 bases in the middle. The CDR3 bases are TGTGCCAGCAGACCGTCAGCCCTGACTGCCCGCGGTGGAAACACCATATATTTT. Encoded protein: CASRPSALTARGGNTIYF.

This clonotype showed up many times. The genes are TRBV4-2 and TRBJ2-7; 11 bases are shared with TRBD2. Germline CDR1 LGHNA, CDR2 YNFKEQ. Trimming took 0 bases from V and 4 from J; bases not matched to a gene: 5. The CDR3 runs 16 residues. The CDR3 DNA is TGTGCCAGCAGCCAAGACGAAGCTAGCGGGAGGTACGAGCAGTACTTC. This sequence encodes CASSQDEASGRYEQYF.

This clonotype was detected only a few times. The genes are TRBV7-9 and TRBJ2-3; D is perhaps TRBD2 (7 bases). Trimming removed 7 bases at V and 6 bases at J, with 11 bases between. The CDR3 extends over 12 amino acids. Germline assignment: CDR1 SEHNR and CDR2 FQNEAQ (reference sequence). The CDR3 protein is CASTGGPDTQYF. CDR3 bases: TGTGCCAGCACGGGGGGCCCCGATACGCAGTATTTT.

This chain uses TRBV5-1 with TRBJ2-6; unclear D gene. The CDR3 length is 15 residues. The V end was cut by 0 bases, the J end by 0 bases, with 4 bases between. Germline CDR1 SGHRS, CDR2 YFSETQ. The CDR3 DNA is TGCGCCAGCAGCTTGGAGGGCTCTGGGGCCAACGTCCTGACTTTC. Translated: CASSLEGSGANVLTF.

This clonotype was seen ten or more times. The V and J genes are TRBV10-3 and TRBJ2-3; D call uncertain. Trimming cost V 3 bases and J 6 bases, with 13 bases left between them. The CDR3 has 14 residues. Germline values: CDR1 ENHRY, CDR2 SYGVKD. DNA of the CDR3: TGTGCCATCAGTGAAGGGCTCCCCAGGGATACGCAGTATTTT. This codes for CAISEGLPRDTQYF.

This clonotype was observed at least ten times. This chain links TRBV6-6 with TRBJ2-1, with a weak D call TRBD2 (6 bases). V was pared by 6 bases and J by 7 bases, with 19 bases between. The CDR3 length is 15 residues. Germline-derived CDR1 and CDR2 are MNHNY and SVGAGI (reference sequence). The CDR3 nucleotides are TGTGCCAGCAGGTCAAGGGGAGGTCGTCTGAATGAGCAGTTCTTC. Protein: CASRSRGGRLNEQFF.

This clonotype appeared many times. The chain has TRBV7-9 and TRBJ2-7, with a tentative D call TRBD2 (6 bases). Looked up from germline, CDR1 is SEHNR and CDR2 is FQNEAQ (reference sequence). V was shortened by 0 bases and J by 4 bases, with 13 bases between the two germline ends. This CDR3 is 15 amino acids long. This chain's CDR3 is CASSLAHGGAYEQYF. The CDR3 coding sequence is TGTGCCAGCAGCTTAGCCCACGGAGGGGCTTACGAGCAGTACTTC.

This clonotype was picked up many times. J is TRBJ2-3 and V is TRBV6-6, with D unclear. The germline gives CDR1 MNHNY, CDR2 SVGAGI (reference sequence). V was shortened by 4 bases and J by 6 bases, with 17 bases between the two germline ends. The CDR3 totals 15 residues. The CDR3 is CASSFKALSRDTQYF. CDR3 coding DNA: TGTGCCAGCAGTTTTAAGGCTTTAAGCAGGGATACGCAGTATTTT.

The rearrangement joins TRBV28 to TRBJ2-7; TRBD1 might be the D (6 bases). This CDR3 has 10 residues. V was trimmed by 7 bases and J by 6 bases, leaving 7 bases between them. Germline CDR1 is MDHEN and CDR2 is SYDVKM. CDR3 protein: CASKGGEQYF. The CDR3 region has the DNA TGTGCCAGCAAAGGGGGCGAGCAGTACTTC. Supplemented by reference TRBV28 and TRBJ2-7, the full variable domain reads DVKVTQSSRYLVKRTGEKVFLECVQDMDHENMFWYRQDPGLGLRLIYFSYDVKMKEKGDIPEGYSVSREKKERFSLILESASTNQTSMYLCASKGGEQYFGPGTRLTVT.

This clonotype has ten or more counts. The chain is built from TRBV7-8 and TRBJ2-1, with D tentatively TRBD1 or TRBD2 (5 bases each). With 0 bases removed from V and 7 bases from J, the gap between germline ends came to 25 bases. Germline V gene data show CDR1 as SGHVS and CDR2 as FQNEAQ. The CDR3 runs to 19 residues. CDR3: CASSLARLVGPQRGNEQFF. The CDR3 DNA is TGTGCCAGCAGCTTAGCGCGGTTGGTGGGGCCTCAACGGGGAAATGAGCAGTTCTTC.

This sequence joins TRBV7-9 and TRBJ1-2, with D unresolved. The germline CDR1 and CDR2 sequences are SEHNR and FQNEAQ (reference sequence). Trimming left V 4 bases short and J 10 bases short, with 13 bases between. This CDR3 comprises 12 residues. CDR3: CASSSRGSAYTF. The CDR3 bases are TGTGCCAGCAGCTCGAGAGGATCCGCCTACACCTTC.

This clonotype has ten or more counts. This rearrangement joins TRBV12-3 or TRBV12-4 to TRBJ1-3; D is ambiguous. This CDR3 contains 15 residues. V was shortened by 6 bases and J by 4 bases, with 16 bases between the two germline ends. The CDR3 reads CASSARNAGGNTIYF. The DNA for the CDR3 is TGTGCCAGCAGCGCGCGGAACGCGGGCGGAAACACCATATATTTT.

Ten or more counts support this clonotype. This chain connects TRBV12-3 or TRBV12-4 to TRBJ2-1; 9 bases are a match to TRBD1. The V gene end was trimmed by 6 bases and the J gene end by 4 bases; junction bases not matched to a gene: 16. This CDR3 is 18 amino acids long. CDR3 sequence: CASSTNYRGRGLYNEQFF. The CDR3 DNA follows: TGTGCCAGCAGCACAAATTACAGGGGGCGCGGTTTATACAATGAGCAGTTCTTC.

The chain links TRBV9 to TRBJ2-7; the D gene could be TRBD1 or TRBD2 (5 bases each). The CDR3 is 16 amino acids. V lost 0 bases, J lost 6 bases, and 19 bases lay in between. Germline assignment: CDR1 SGDLS and CDR2 YYNGEE. CDR3 DNA: TGTGCCAGCAGCGTAGAAGTCGGGACCCTCGTTTCCGAGCAGTACTTC. The encoded protein is CASSVEVGTLVSEQYF.

V gene TRBV12-3 or TRBV12-4 combines with J gene TRBJ1-6; D remains ambiguous. The CDR3 is made up of 14 amino acids. The germline V and J ends were trimmed by 8 bases and 0 bases, with 8 bases remaining between them. DNA of the CDR3: TGTGCCAGCTCCGAAAGCTCCTATAATTCACCCCTCCACTTT. Translating gives CASSESSYNSPLHF.

This clonotype was found many times. The chain has TRBV11-2 and TRBJ2-1; D gene unclear. Trimming removed 3 bases at V and 5 bases at J, with 11 bases between. The CDR3 has 14 residues. The germline gives CDR1 SGHAT, CDR2 FQNNGV. CDR3 coding DNA: TGTGCCAGCAGCTTTGGCAGCCAGAACAATGAGCAGTTCTTC. Its translation is CASSFGSQNNEQFF.

This clonotype was seen ten or more times. The rearrangement links TRBV20-1 to TRBJ2-7, with 7 bases lining up with TRBD2. V was pared by 2 bases and J by 0 bases, with 13 bases of the junction left unmatched. Looked up from germline, CDR1 is DFQATT and CDR2 is SNEGSKA (reference sequence). This CDR3 comprises 17 residues. The CDR3 spells CSARPLDLADLSYEQYF. CDR3 nucleotides: TGCAGTGCTAGACCCTTGGATCTAGCGGATCTCTCCTACGAGCAGTACTTC.

This chain joins TRBV4-1 and TRBJ1-1; D gene uncertain. The CDR3 totals 13 residues. Germline assignment: CDR1 MGHRA and CDR2 YSYEKL. With 3 bases removed from V and 2 bases from J, the gap between germline ends came to 7 bases. The CDR3 DNA reads TGCGCCAGCAGCCAGTGGATCAACACTGAAGCTTTCTTT. Its translation is CASSQWINTEAFF.

This clonotype was counted between two and nine times. The CDR3 sequence: CASSKGLAGGTRIDEQYF. The CDR3, as DNA: TGCGCCAGCAGCAAGGGACTAGCGGGAGGAACCCGCATTGACGAGCAGTACTTC. This chain uses TRBV5-1 with TRBJ2-7; 15 nucleotides line up with TRBD2. Germline CDR1 and CDR2: SGHRS and YFSETQ. With 4 bases clipped from V and 5 bases from J, the junction kept 13 bases outside the gene matches. The CDR3 extends over 18 amino acids.

The sample holds many counts of this clonotype. The V gene is TRBV10-1, the J gene TRBJ1-1; possible D gene TRBD1, 5 bases. Germline V gene data show CDR1 as WNHNN and CDR2 as SYGVQD (reference sequence). V was pared by 0 bases and J by 10 bases, with 12 bases between. The CDR3 has 13 residues. CDR3 nucleotide sequence: TGCGCCAGCAGTGAGTCGGCGGGGGATGGAGCTTTCTTT. This codes for CASSESAGDGAFF.